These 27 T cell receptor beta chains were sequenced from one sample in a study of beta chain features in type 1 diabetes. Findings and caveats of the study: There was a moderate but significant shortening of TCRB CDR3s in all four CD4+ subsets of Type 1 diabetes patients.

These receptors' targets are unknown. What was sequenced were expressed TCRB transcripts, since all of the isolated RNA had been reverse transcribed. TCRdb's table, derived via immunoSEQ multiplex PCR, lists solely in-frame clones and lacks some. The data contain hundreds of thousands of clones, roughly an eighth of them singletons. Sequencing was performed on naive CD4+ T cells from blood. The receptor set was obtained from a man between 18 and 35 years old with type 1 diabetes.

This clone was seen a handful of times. CDR3 nucleotide sequence: TGTGCCAGCACCGAGGACAGGGGGCTGGATGGCTACACCTTC. Its protein product is CASTEDRGLDGYTF. The genes are TRBV6-5 and TRBJ1-2, with 11 bases identical to TRBD1. V shed 7 bases, J shed 6 bases, and the junction held 7 bases outside the gene matches. Per germline, CDR1 MNHEY and CDR2 SVGAGI. The CDR3 consists of 14 residues.

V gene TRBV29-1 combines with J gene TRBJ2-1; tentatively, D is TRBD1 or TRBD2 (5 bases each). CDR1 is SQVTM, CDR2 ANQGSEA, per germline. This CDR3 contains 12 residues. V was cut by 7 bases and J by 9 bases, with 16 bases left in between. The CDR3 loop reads CSGGEGLGEQFF. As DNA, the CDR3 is TGCAGCGGGGGAGAGGGGCTCGGTGAGCAGTTCTTC.

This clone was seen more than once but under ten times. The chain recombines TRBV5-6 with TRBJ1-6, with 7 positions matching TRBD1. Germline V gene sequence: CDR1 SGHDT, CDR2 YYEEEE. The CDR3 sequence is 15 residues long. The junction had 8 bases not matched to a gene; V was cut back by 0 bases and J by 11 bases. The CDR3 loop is CASSLEGAGGAPLHF. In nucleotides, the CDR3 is TGTGCCAGCAGCTTGGAGGGTGCAGGGGGGGCACCCCTCCACTTT. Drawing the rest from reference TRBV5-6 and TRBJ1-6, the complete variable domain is DAGVTQSPTHLIKTRGQQVTLRCSPKSGHDTVSWYQQALGQGPQFIFQYYEEEERQRGNFPDRFSGHQFPNYSSELNVNALLLGDSALYLCASSLEGAGGAPLHFGNGTRLTVT.

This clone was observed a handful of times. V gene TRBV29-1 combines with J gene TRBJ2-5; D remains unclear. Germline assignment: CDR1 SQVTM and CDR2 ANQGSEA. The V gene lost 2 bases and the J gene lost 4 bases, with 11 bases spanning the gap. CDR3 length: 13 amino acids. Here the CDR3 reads CSVESQQGETQYF. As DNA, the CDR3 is TGCAGCGTTGAAAGCCAGCAAGGAGAGACCCAGTACTTC.

The CDR3 spells CASSFQGDDEQFF. CDR3 nucleotide sequence: TGTGCCAGCAGTTTCCAAGGGGACGATGAGCAGTTCTTC. The V gene is TRBV2, the J gene TRBJ2-1; tentatively, D is TRBD1 or TRBD2 (5 bases each). The CDR3 has 13 amino acids. From germline, CDR1 is SNHLY and CDR2 FYNNEI. With 5 bases removed from V and 8 bases from J, the gap between germline ends came to 13 bases.

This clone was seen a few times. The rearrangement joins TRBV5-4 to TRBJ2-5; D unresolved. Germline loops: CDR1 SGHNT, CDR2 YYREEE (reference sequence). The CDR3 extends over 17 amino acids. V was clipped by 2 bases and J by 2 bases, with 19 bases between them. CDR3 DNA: TGTGCCAGCAGCTTCTACCTATATGCCGAAGATCAAGAGACCCAGTACTTC. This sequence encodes CASSFYLYAEDQETQYF.

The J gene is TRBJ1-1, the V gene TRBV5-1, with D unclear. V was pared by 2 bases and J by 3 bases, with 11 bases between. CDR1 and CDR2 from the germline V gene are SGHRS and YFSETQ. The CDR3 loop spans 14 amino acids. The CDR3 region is CASSFNGRDTEAFF. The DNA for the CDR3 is TGCGCCAGCAGCTTCAATGGACGGGACACTGAAGCTTTCTTT.

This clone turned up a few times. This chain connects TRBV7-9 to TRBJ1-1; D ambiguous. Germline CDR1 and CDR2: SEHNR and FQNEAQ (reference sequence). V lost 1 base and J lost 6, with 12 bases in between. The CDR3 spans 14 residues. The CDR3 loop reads CASSLGSGVPEAFF. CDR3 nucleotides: TGTGCCAGCAGCTTAGGGTCTGGAGTGCCTGAAGCTTTCTTT. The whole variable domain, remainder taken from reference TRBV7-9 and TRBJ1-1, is DTGVSQNPRHKITKRGQNVTFRCDPISEHNRLYWYRQTLGQGPEFLTYFQNEAQLEKSRLLSDRFSAERPKGSFSTLEIQRTEQGDSAMYLCASSLGSGVPEAFFGQGTRLTVV.

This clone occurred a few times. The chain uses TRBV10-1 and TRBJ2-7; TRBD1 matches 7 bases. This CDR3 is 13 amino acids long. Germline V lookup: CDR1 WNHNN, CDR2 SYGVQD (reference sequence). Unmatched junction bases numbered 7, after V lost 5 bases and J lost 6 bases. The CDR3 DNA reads TGCGCCAGCAGTTCACAGGGGAGCGGCGAGCAGTACTTC. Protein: CASSSQGSGEQYF.

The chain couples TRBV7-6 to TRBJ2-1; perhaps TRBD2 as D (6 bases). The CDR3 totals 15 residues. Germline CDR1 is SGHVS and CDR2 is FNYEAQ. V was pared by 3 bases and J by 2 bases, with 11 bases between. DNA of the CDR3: TGTGCCAGCAGCTTGGACGGGAGAACCTACAATGAGCAGTTCTTC. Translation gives CASSLDGRTYNEQFF.

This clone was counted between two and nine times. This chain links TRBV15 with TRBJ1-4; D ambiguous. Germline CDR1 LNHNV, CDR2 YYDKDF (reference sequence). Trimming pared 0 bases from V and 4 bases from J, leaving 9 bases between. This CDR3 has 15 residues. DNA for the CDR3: TGTGCCACCAGCAGAGATCCCAGCGTTAATGAAAAACTGTTTTTT. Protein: CATSRDPSVNEKLFF.

CDR3 region: CAISVENKQETQYF. DNA for the CDR3: TGTGCCATCAGTGTTGAAAATAAACAAGAGACCCAGTACTTC. V and J are TRBV10-3 and TRBJ2-5; the D is unclear. With 4 bases removed from V and 2 bases from J, the gap between germline ends came to 11 bases. Per the germline V gene, CDR1 is ENHRY and CDR2 is SYGVKD. The length of the CDR3 is 14 residues.

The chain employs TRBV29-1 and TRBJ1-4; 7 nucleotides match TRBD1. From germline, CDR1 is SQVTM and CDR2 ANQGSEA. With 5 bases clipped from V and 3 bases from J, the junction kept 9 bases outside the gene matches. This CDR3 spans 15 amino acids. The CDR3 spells CSVKLLTGPNEKLFF. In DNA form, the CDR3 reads TGCAGCGTTAAACTTCTGACAGGGCCTAATGAAAAACTGTTTTTT.

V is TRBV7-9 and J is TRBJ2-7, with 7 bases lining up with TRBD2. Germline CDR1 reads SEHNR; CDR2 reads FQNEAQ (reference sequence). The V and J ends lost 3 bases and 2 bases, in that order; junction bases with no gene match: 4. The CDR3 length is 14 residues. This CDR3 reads CASSLGTTPYEQYF. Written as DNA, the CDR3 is TGTGCCAGCAGCTTGGGGACTACCCCCTACGAGCAGTACTTC. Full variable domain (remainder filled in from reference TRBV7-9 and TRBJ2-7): DTGVSQNPRHKITKRGQNVTFRCDPISEHNRLYWYRQTLGQGPEFLTYFQNEAQLEKSRLLSDRFSAERPKGSFSTLEIQRTEQGDSAMYLCASSLGTTPYEQYFGPGTRLTVT.

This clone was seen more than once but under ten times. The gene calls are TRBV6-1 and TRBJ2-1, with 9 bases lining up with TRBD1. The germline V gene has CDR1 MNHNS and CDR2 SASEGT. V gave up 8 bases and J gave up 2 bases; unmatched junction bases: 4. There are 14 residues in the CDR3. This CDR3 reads CASGRTGAYNEQFF. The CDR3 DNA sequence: TGTGCCAGCGGTAGGACAGGGGCCTACAATGAGCAGTTCTTC.

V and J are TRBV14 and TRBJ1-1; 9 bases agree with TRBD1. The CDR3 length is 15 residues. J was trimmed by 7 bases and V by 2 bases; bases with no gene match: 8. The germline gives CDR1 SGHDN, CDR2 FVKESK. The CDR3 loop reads CASSQLGGQGGEAFF. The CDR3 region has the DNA TGTGCCAGCAGCCAACTAGGGGGACAGGGCGGTGAAGCTTTCTTT.

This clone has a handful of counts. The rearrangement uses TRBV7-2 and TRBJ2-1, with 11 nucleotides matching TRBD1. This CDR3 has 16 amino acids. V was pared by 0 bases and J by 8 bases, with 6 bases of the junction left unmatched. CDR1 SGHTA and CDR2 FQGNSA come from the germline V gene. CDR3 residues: CASSLAGTGGRDEQFF. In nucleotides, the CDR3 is TGTGCCAGCAGCTTAGCGGGGACAGGGGGTAGAGATGAGCAGTTCTTC.

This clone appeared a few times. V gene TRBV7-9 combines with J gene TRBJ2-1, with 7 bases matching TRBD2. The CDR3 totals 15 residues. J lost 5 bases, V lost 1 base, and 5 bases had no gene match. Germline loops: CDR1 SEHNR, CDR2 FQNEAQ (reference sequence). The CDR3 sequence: CASSLVASGNNEQFF. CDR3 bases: TGTGCCAGCAGCTTAGTGGCTAGCGGCAACAATGAGCAGTTCTTC.

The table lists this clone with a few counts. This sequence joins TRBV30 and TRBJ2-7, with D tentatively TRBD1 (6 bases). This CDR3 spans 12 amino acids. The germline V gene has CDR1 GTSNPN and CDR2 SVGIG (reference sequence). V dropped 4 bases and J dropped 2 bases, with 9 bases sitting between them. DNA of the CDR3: TGTGCCTGGAAAGGACAGACCTACGAGCAGTACTTC. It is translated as CAWKGQTYEQYF.

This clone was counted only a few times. As DNA, the CDR3 is TGCGCCAGCAGCCCCGGGCAGGGGCCTGGGGCCAACGTCCTGACTTTC. This sequence encodes CASSPGQGPGANVLTF. The J gene is TRBJ2-6, the V gene TRBV4-1; D might be TRBD1 (6 bases). Germline V lookup: CDR1 MGHRA, CDR2 YSYEKL. V lost 4 bases, J lost 2 bases, and 12 bases lay in between. The CDR3 is made up of 16 amino acids.

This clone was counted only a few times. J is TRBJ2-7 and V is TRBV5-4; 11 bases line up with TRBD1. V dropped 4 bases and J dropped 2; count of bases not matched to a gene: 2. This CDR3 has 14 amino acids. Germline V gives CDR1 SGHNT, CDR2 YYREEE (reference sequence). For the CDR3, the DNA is TGTGCCAGCAGCGCGGACAGGGGGCCCTACGAGCAGTACTTC. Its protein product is CASSADRGPYEQYF.

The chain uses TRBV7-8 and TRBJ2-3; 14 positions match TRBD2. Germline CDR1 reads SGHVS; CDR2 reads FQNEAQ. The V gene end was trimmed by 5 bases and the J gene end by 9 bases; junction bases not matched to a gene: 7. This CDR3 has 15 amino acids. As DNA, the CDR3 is TGTGCCAGCAGCGAGACTAGCGGGGGGGCGGGAACGCAGTATTTT. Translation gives CASSETSGGAGTQYF.

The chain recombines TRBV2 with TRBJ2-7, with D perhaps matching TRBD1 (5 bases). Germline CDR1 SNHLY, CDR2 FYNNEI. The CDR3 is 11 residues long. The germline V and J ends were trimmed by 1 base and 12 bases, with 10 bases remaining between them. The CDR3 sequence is CASSEDRPAYF. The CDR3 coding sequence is TGTGCCAGCAGTGAAGACAGGCCCGCGTACTTC.

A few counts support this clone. The CDR3 sequence: CASSQEAGTQYF. The CDR3 DNA follows: TGCGCCAGCAGCCAAGAAGCAGGGACCCAGTACTTC. The V call is TRBV4-1, the J call TRBJ2-5; D remains unclear. V was clipped by 0 bases and J by 7 bases, with 6 bases between them. This CDR3 is 12 amino acids long. CDR1 is MGHRA, CDR2 YSYEKL, per germline.

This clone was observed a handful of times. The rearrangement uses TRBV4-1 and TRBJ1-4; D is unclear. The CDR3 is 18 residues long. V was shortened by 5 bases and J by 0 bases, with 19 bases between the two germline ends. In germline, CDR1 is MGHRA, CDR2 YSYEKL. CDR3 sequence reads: CASSGEGIMIATNEKLFF. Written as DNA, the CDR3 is TGCGCCAGCAGCGGTGAAGGGATAATGATAGCAACTAATGAAAAACTGTTTTTT.

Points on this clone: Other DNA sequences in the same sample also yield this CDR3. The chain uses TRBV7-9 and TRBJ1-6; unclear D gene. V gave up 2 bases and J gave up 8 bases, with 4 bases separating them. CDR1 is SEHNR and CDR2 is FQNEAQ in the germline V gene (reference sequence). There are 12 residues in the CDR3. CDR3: CASSLTDSPLHF. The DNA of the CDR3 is TGTGCCAGCAGCTTAACAGATTCACCCCTCCACTTT.

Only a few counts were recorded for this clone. In nucleotides, the CDR3 is TGTGCCACCAGCAGATCCGGGACATCCCTGGAGCAGTACTTC. Its translation is CATSRSGTSLEQYF. The chain employs TRBV15 and TRBJ2-7; a weak D match, TRBD1 (6 bases). Trimming stripped 2 bases from V and 7 bases from J, with 15 bases between. The germline V gene encodes CDR1 LNHNV and CDR2 YYDKDF (reference sequence). The CDR3 is 14 residues long.